These T cell receptor beta chains were read from a single sample in a study of shared clonotypes between healthy human individuals. The protocol was immunoSEQ multiplex PCR, while the TCRdb copy is restricted to in-frame clones and leaves out a portion. Of over a million clones in the sample, about 96% are singletons; the top ten hold over 1%. Sequenced sample: naive CD4+ T cells sorted from blood. Receptor source: a man aged 25-45 years in good health. Each CDR3 is given without its conserved first and last residue. The order of the fields is V gene, CDR3 protein.

>TRBV19
ASSPRTRTGELF
>TRBV7-2
ASSPGQNTGELF
>TRBV18
ASSPGLAAGELF
>TRBV10-1
ASSESWGLQANEQF
>TRBV6-6
ASSPIADTQY
>TRBV19
ASSIGPSGRDEQY
>TRBV30
AWSASLAVVATQY
>TRBV11-2
ASSLVSVFNTIY
>TRBV27
ASRGSTNEKLF
>TRBV18
ASSPTSGYNEQF